This TCR beta chain emerged from a study of tumour-infiltrating T cells in Burkitt lymphoma (dated by TCRdb to 2018 to 2020). General notes on the study: Clinical outcome was correlated with TCR repertoire data, and overall and progression-free survival were found to be predicted by productive clonality independently of established prognosticators, including age at diagnosis.

At the junction V is shortened by 1 base and J by 0 bases; bases outside the gene matches: 9. According to the germline V gene, CDR1 reads MGHRA and CDR2 reads YSYEKL. The CDR3 holds 17 amino acids from the cysteine to the phenylalanine. CDR3 DNA is the only sequence kept; it has 51 bases, read in frame from the first base. A word on this clone: The specificity of this receptor is unknown. Per-base quality was not reported, and no clone a single base away is much larger than it.

Receptor libraries were prepared by the immunoSEQ multiplex PCR assay. TCRdb holds this immuneACCESS table with in-frame rearrangements only. Some clones are missing; in checked studies, unresolved V genes explain under half, and the rest has no known cause. A total of about 16,000 clones appear in this sample, 80% of them only once. The ten largest clones capture under 2.5% of the sample. The V gene is TRBV4-1 and the J gene is TRBJ2-7; TRBD1 fits 7 bases in the junction. Sequencing input: tumor tissue. The sequence was obtained from a human donor with diffuse large B-cell lymphoma. The nucleotide sequence reads as follows: TGCGCCAGCAGCCAAGTCTTCCTGGACAGGCCCTCCTACGAGCAGTACTTC. The translation is CASSQVFLDRPSYEQYF.